This TCR beta chain was obtained from a study of post-analysis software for immune sequencing data. Unique molecular identifiers tagged the TCR beta cDNA libraries. With roughly 0.85 to 11 million T cells as the source, roughly 0.5 million cDNA molecules resulted. TCRdb re-called the PCR reads through MiXCR, storing one row per CDR3 protein. Of 600,000 to 750,000 distinct CDR3 sequences listed, around 60% are singletons. The study's findings and limits: Roughly five TRBV segments appeared more often in patients than in controls, and TRBV5-6, TRBV5-1 and TRBV20-1 were among these. Diversity measured as normalized Chao1 was significantly lower in multiple sclerosis patients than in controls.

Between the trimmed V and J ends, which lost 2 bases and 8 bases, there was a span of 19 bases. CDR1 ENHRY and CDR2 SYGVKD come from the germline V gene. This CDR3 has 16 residues. Comment on this clonotype: Antigen unknown.

Sequencing was done on a sample of blood. This clonotype was obtained from a girl aged 2 to 9 with multiple sclerosis. The chain has TRBV10-3 and TRBJ2-1; D is possibly TRBD1 or TRBD2 (6 bases each). As DNA, the CDR3 is TGTGCCATCAGTGAGCCGTACTTGAGGGGGGCCCATGAGCAGTTCTTC. Protein: CAISEPYLRGAHEQFF.